One and the same sample provided the 32 T cell receptor beta chains below, sequenced in a study of control samples from healthy donors and cancer patients. Here immunoSEQ multiplex PCR was the method, and the copy in TCRdb shows in-frame clones only, minus some. The sample consists of some 82,000 clones, 87% of them appearing once. Sequenced input: blood. Receptors originate from a man aged 50 to 60 in good health.

The J gene is TRBJ1-1, the V gene TRBV6-5; D may be TRBD1 (6 bases). V was shortened by 3 bases and J by 8 bases, with 13 bases between the two germline ends. Germline CDR1 reads MNHEY; CDR2 reads SVGAGI. The CDR3 sequence is 13 residues long. CDR3 bases: TGTGCCAGCAGTTATCACCGGGACATAGAAGCTTTCTTT. Translation: CASSYHRDIEAFF.

The chain uses TRBV7-2 and TRBJ2-2, with a weak D call TRBD1 (6 bases). CDR1 and CDR2 (germline): SGHTA, FQGNSA. This CDR3 comprises 13 residues. The ends were cut back, 3 bases at V and 7 bases at J, with 9 bases in the middle. The CDR3 sequence: CASSFRGHGELFF. The CDR3 nucleotides are TGTGCCAGCAGCTTTCGGGGACACGGGGAGCTGTTTTTT.

The genes are TRBV6-5 and TRBJ1-1; 8 bases map to TRBD1. The CDR3 spans 15 residues. The V gene's germline CDR1 is MNHEY and CDR2 SVGAGI. V lost 6 bases and J lost 1; bases outside the gene matches: 7. In DNA, the CDR3 is TGTGCCAGCAGGGTAAACAGGGGGTCGAACACTGAAGCTTTCTTT. Residues: CASRVNRGSNTEAFF.

V is TRBV27 and J is TRBJ1-5, with D unclear. The V and J ends lost 4 bases and 5 bases respectively, with 15 bases between them. The CDR3 sequence is 15 residues long. The germline CDR1 and CDR2 sequences are MNHEY and SMNVEV (reference sequence). This chain's CDR3 is CASSSPVDGDQPQHF. In nucleotides, the CDR3 is TGTGCCAGCAGTTCCCCGGTCGATGGAGATCAGCCCCAGCATTTT.

The chain combines TRBV6-1 with TRBJ2-3, with D perhaps matching TRBD1 (5 bases). The CDR3 covers 14 residues. The ends were cut back, 5 bases at V and 6 bases at J, with 15 bases in the middle. The germline V gene has CDR1 MNHNS and CDR2 SASEGT. In nucleotides, the CDR3 is TGTGCCAGCAGTTCAGACAGAGCCTCGGATACGCAGTATTTT. This encodes CASSSDRASDTQYF.

This chain links TRBV5-1 with TRBJ2-2; D call uncertain. Germline CDR1 is SGHRS and CDR2 is YFSETQ. Between the trimmed V and J ends, which lost 9 bases and 5 bases, there was a span of 20 bases. The CDR3 sequence is 15 residues long. CDR3 protein: CATCLVDTVTGELFF. Here the CDR3 DNA reads TGCGCCACCTGCCTTGTAGACACCGTGACCGGGGAGCTGTTTTTT.

The rearrangement joins TRBV11-3 to TRBJ2-6; unclear D gene. The germline V and J ends were trimmed by 1 base and 2 bases, with 6 bases remaining between them. Germline V gene sequence: CDR1 SGHNT, CDR2 YENEEA. This CDR3 is 15 amino acids long. Here the CDR3 DNA reads TGTGCCAGCAGCTTAGGAGGTCCTGGGGCCAACGTCCTGACTTTC. This translates into CASSLGGPGANVLTF.

Of note for this clone: The germline gene is not matched at one end of the junction; a read error may be the cause. CDR3 sequence reads: CATSGDYNTGELFF. CDR3 in DNA: TGTGCCACCAGCGGAGACTATAACACCGGGGAGCTGTTTTTT. The chain is built from TRBV15 and TRBJ2-2; D perhaps matches TRBD2 (5 bases). The length of the CDR3 is 14 residues. The V gene's germline CDR1 is LNHNV and CDR2 YYDKDF (reference sequence).

Only one count was recorded for this clone. The rearrangement uses TRBV5-1 and TRBJ1-3; D not resolved. Trimming removed 0 bases at V and 0 bases at J, with 10 bases between. Germline CDR1 reads SGHRS; CDR2 reads YFSETQ. The CDR3 consists of 16 residues. The CDR3 spells CASSLGPVSSGNTIYF. In DNA form, the CDR3 reads TGCGCCAGCAGCTTGGGTCCAGTCTCCTCTGGAAACACCATATATTTT.

This chain uses TRBV7-2 with TRBJ2-7; 9 bases align to TRBD2. V shed 3 bases, J shed 2 bases, and the junction held 8 bases outside the gene matches. Germline CDR1 is SGHTA and CDR2 is FQGNSA. The CDR3 consists of 16 residues. Here the CDR3 DNA reads TGTGCCAGCAGCTTGGGGGGAGCGGGAGGCGCCTACGAGCAGTACTTC. Protein: CASSLGGAGGAYEQYF.

The rearrangement uses TRBV6-6 and TRBJ2-7; D is undetermined. The CDR3 extends over 14 amino acids. Germline lookup yields CDR1 MNHNY and CDR2 SVGAGI (reference sequence). V lost 2 bases and J 2 bases, leaving 10 bases between the germline ends. CDR3 in DNA: TGTGCCAGCAGTTACAATCGCTACCCCTACGAGCAGTACTTC. Translation: CASSYNRYPYEQYF.

The gene calls are TRBV28 and TRBJ1-2; D unclear. This CDR3 is 12 amino acids long. The germline CDR1 and CDR2 sequences are MDHEN and SYDVKM. The V end lost 5 bases, the J end lost 4 bases, and 8 bases lay between the germline ends. The CDR3 bases are TGTGCCAGCAGTCCAAACACCTATGGCTACACCTTC. Encoded protein: CASSPNTYGYTF.

The rearrangement joins TRBV5-4 to TRBJ1-1; D remains ambiguous. The germline V gene encodes CDR1 SGHNT and CDR2 YYREEE (reference sequence). CDR3 length equals 14 residues. V lost 0 bases, J lost 10 bases, and 16 bases lay in between. The CDR3 nucleotides are TGTGCCAGCAGCTTGGAAGGGCCCTTCAGAGGAGCTTTCTTT. Translation: CASSLEGPFRGAFF.

The rearrangement uses TRBV12-3 or TRBV12-4 and TRBJ2-1; 10 bases map to TRBD1. The length of the CDR3 is 13 residues. Trimming cost V 10 bases and J 6 bases; bases outside gene matches: 6. CDR3 protein: CATSGTGANEQFF. The CDR3 nucleotides are TGTGCCACATCCGGGACAGGGGCCAATGAGCAGTTCTTC.

The chain combines TRBV11-2 with TRBJ2-7, with D maybe TRBD2 (5 bases). The CDR3 has 15 amino acids. Trimming took off 0 bases at V and 4 bases at J, with 13 bases between the two ends. Germline lookup yields CDR1 SGHAT and CDR2 FQNNGV. In DNA, the CDR3 is TGTGCCAGCAGCTTAGATAAAGGAGGCCGGTACGAGCAGTACTTC. As protein: CASSLDKGGRYEQYF. The variable domain in full, completed from reference TRBV11-2 and TRBJ2-7, reads EAGVAQSPRYKIIEKRQSVAFWCNPISGHATLYWYQQILGQGPKLLIQFQNNGVVDDSQLPKDRFSAERLKGVDSTLKIQPAKLEDSAVYLCASSLDKGGRYEQYFGPGTRLTVT.

Worth noting for this clone: The junction does not match germline at one end; this may be a read error. The CDR3 loop is CASSLAGSTANSPLHF. The CDR3 DNA reads TGCGCCAGCAGCTTGGCGGGGAGTACAGCTAATTCTCCCCTCCACTTT. The chain uses TRBV5-1 and TRBJ1-6; D gene unclear. There are 16 residues in the CDR3. Per germline, CDR1 SGHRS and CDR2 YFSETQ.

The CDR3 bases are TGTGCCAGCAGCCAATATTCCGGGGAGCTGTTTTTT. This sequence encodes CASSQYSGELFF. This chain uses TRBV3-1 (or the pseudogene TRBV3-2) with TRBJ2-2, with no clear D. The germline gives CDR1 LGHDT, CDR2 YNNKEL (reference sequence). The germline V and J ends were trimmed by 2 bases and 6 bases, with 4 bases remaining between them. The CDR3 extends over 12 amino acids.

This clone was detected a few times. The chain carries TRBV10-1 and TRBJ2-2; the D gene is possibly TRBD1 (6 bases). This CDR3 is built from 14 residues. CDR1 and CDR2 (germline): WNHNN, SYGVQD (reference sequence). Trimming pared 3 bases from V and 8 bases from J, leaving 13 bases between. This chain's CDR3 is CASSDSGAEGELFF. In DNA, the CDR3 is TGCGCCAGCAGTGATTCAGGGGCAGAAGGGGAGCTGTTTTTT.

V usage is TRBV9 and J usage is TRBJ1-2; D gene unclear. Per germline, CDR1 SGDLS and CDR2 YYNGEE. The CDR3 runs to 16 residues. Trimming took 2 bases from V and 4 from J, leaving 18 bases between them. The CDR3 is CASSVTLSDGFYGYTF. The DNA for the CDR3 is TGTGCCAGCAGCGTCACTTTATCAGACGGTTTCTATGGCTACACCTTC.

The V call is TRBV20-1, the J call TRBJ2-1; 11 nucleotides match TRBD2. Germline CDR1 DFQATT, CDR2 SNEGSKA (reference sequence). There are 16 residues in the CDR3. Unmatched junction bases numbered 7, after V lost 3 bases and J lost 3 bases. The CDR3 coding sequence is TGCAGTGCTAGTGCTAGCGGGGGGAACTACTACAATGAGCAGTTCTTC. Translated: CSASASGGNYYNEQFF.

The chain uses TRBV24-1 and TRBJ2-2; no reliable D call. V dropped 4 bases and J dropped 6 bases, with 11 bases sitting between them. Germline V gene sequence: CDR1 KGHDR, CDR2 SFDVKD. This CDR3 comprises 14 residues. The chain's CDR3 is CATSDYKVPGELFF. CDR3 in DNA: TGTGCCACCAGTGACTACAAGGTCCCCGGGGAGCTGTTTTTT.

This clone was detected once. CDR3: CASSHAVMNTEAFF. The CDR3 DNA sequence: TGCGCCAGCAGCCATGCCGTCATGAACACTGAAGCTTTCTTT. The V gene is TRBV4-3, the J gene TRBJ1-1; D not certain. This CDR3 has 14 residues. Trimming shortened V by 3 bases and J by 0 bases, and 8 bases separated the two germline ends. Germline V gene lookup returns CDR1 LGHNA and CDR2 YSLEER.

The chain is built from TRBV6-5 and TRBJ1-3, with D possibly being TRBD1 (5 bases). This CDR3 region has 15 residues. Per germline, CDR1 MNHEY and CDR2 SVGAGI. The V end lost 7 bases, the J end lost 0 bases, and 13 bases lay between the germline ends. CDR3 sequence (DNA): TGTGCCAGCAATGGCGGAGACAGCTCTGGAAACACCATATATTTT. Its translation: CASNGGDSSGNTIYF.

V usage is TRBV27 and J usage is TRBJ2-5; tentative D call: TRBD2 (5 bases). This CDR3 is 13 amino acids long. CDR1 and CDR2 from the germline V gene are MNHEY and SMNVEV (reference sequence). Trimming shortened V by 0 bases and J by 7 bases, and 9 bases separated the two germline ends. The CDR3 protein is CASSLSYRGTQYF. CDR3 DNA: TGTGCCAGCAGTTTATCCTACCGGGGGACCCAGTACTTC.

V is TRBV10-1 and J is TRBJ2-7; D remains unclear. The CDR3 runs to 14 residues. CDR1 is WNHNN, CDR2 SYGVQD, per germline (reference sequence). Trimming removed 2 bases at V and 3 bases at J, with 11 bases between. The CDR3 spells CASSEAGGFYEQYF. The CDR3 nucleotides are TGCGCCAGCAGTGAGGCTGGCGGATTCTACGAGCAGTACTTC.

The rearrangement links TRBV6-5 to TRBJ1-2, with D maybe TRBD1 (5 bases). V gave up 8 bases and J gave up 8 bases, with 18 bases separating them. This CDR3 contains 13 residues. CDR1 and CDR2 (germline): MNHEY, SVGAGI. The CDR3 reads CASRPPGEKGYTF. The DNA for the CDR3 is TGTGCCAGCCGCCCGCCGGGGGAAAAGGGCTACACCTTC.

The rearrangement links TRBV7-2 to TRBJ1-1, with a tentative D call TRBD1 (6 bases). V shed 4 bases and J shed 1 base, with 7 bases lying between them. The germline CDR1 and CDR2 sequences are SGHTA and FQGNSA. The CDR3 spans 13 residues. This chain's CDR3 is CASSSDRNTEAFF. Here the CDR3 DNA reads TGTGCCAGCAGCTCGGACAGGAACACTGAAGCTTTCTTT.

The rearrangement uses TRBV19 and TRBJ2-7; 14 bases agree with TRBD2. Trimming removed 6 bases from V and 3 bases from J; junction bases left unmatched: 7. Per germline, CDR1 LNHDA and CDR2 SQIVND (reference sequence). The CDR3 covers 16 residues. The CDR3 sequence is CASSSGLAGGSYEQYF. As DNA, the CDR3 is TGTGCCAGTAGCTCCGGACTAGCGGGAGGAAGCTACGAGCAGTACTTC.

The DNA for the CDR3 is TGTGCCAGCAGTTTTCGGGACACGAGCTACAATGAGCAGTTCTTC. Amino acid sequence: CASSFRDTSYNEQFF. The genes are TRBV27 and TRBJ2-1, with a weak D call TRBD1 (6 bases). CDR1 MNHEY and CDR2 SMNVEV come from the germline V gene (reference sequence). This CDR3 is 15 amino acids long. Trimming pared 3 bases from V and 3 bases from J, leaving 12 bases between.

The gene calls are TRBV18 and TRBJ2-5; 7 bases agree with TRBD1. The CDR3 is 16 residues long. V shed 2 bases, J shed 5 bases, and the junction held 11 bases outside the gene matches. Germline loops: CDR1 KGHSH, CDR2 LQKENI. In DNA form, the CDR3 reads TGTGCCAGCTCACCAACGACAGGGAGAGGGGGCGAGACCCAGTACTTC. This gives the protein CASSPTTGRGGETQYF.

The V call is TRBV7-8, the J call TRBJ2-7; D might be TRBD1 or TRBD2, each matching 5 bases. The V gene's germline CDR1 is SGHVS and CDR2 FQNEAQ. The V end was cut by 5 bases, the J end by 2 bases, with 13 bases between. The CDR3 extends over 14 amino acids. CDR3 in amino acids: CASSRRDGAYEQYF. In nucleotides, the CDR3 is TGTGCCAGCAGCCGCCGGGACGGTGCCTACGAGCAGTACTTC.

The rearrangement links TRBV29-1 to TRBJ2-5; possibly TRBD1 for D (5 bases). This CDR3 is 14 amino acids long. CDR1 and CDR2 from the germline V gene are SQVTM and ANQGSEA. Deletions cut 7 bases from V and 4 bases from J, with 19 bases between. The CDR3 region is CSAPPGQSGETQYF. As DNA, the CDR3 is TGCAGCGCCCCGCCTGGACAAAGTGGAGAGACCCAGTACTTC. The full variable domain, its missing parts supplied by reference TRBV29-1 and TRBJ2-5, is SAVISQKPSRDICQRGTSLTIQCQVDSQVTMMFWYRQQPGQSLTLIATANQGSEATYESGFVIDKFPISRPNLTFSTLTVSNMSPEDSSIYLCSAPPGQSGETQYFGPGTRLLVL.